This is a list of T cell receptor beta chains from one sample in a study of blood T cell repertoires in COVID-19. Sequencing was performed with immunoSEQ multiplex PCR; in TCRdb, only in-frame clones are kept and a portion is missing. The sample contains fewer than 200,000 clones, roughly 76% of which appear only once. The sequenced material came from peripheral blood. These TCRs come from a woman of 80 years or more with COVID-19, enrolled during active disease. Both conserved end residues are part of each CDR3. D genes are given only for firm matches. Clone size is shown for a subset of rows, as once, few, many or a class of expanded clone.

J: TRBJ1-5; D: NA; size: NA; V: TRBV6-2/TRBV6-3; DNA: TGTGCCAGCAGTTGGGCCAGGGCCCGGGGGTTTAGCAATCAGCCCCAGCATTTT; CDR3: CASSWARARGFSNQPQHF
J: TRBJ1-5; D: NA; size: few; V: TRBV7-6; DNA: TGTGCCAGCAGCTTAATAGGGGGTCCCCATCAGCCCCAGCATTTT; CDR3: CASSLIGGPHQPQHF
J: TRBJ2-3; D: TRBD1; size: NA; V: TRBV3-1/TRBV3-2; DNA: TGTGCCAGCAGCCAAGGCAGGGGGCCCACAGATACGCAGTATTTT; CDR3: CASSQGRGPTDTQYF
J: TRBJ2-7; D: TRBD1; size: few; V: TRBV5-8; DNA: TGTGCCAGCAGCTTACCGACAGGGGATCGTTACGAGCAGTACTTC; CDR3: CASSLPTGDRYEQYF
J: TRBJ2-1; D: NA; size: NA; V: TRBV29-1; DNA: TGCAGCGTGTTTGCCGGGACTTCAAACAATGAGCAGTTCTTC; CDR3: CSVFAGTSNNEQFF
J: TRBJ2-3; D: TRBD2; size: NA; V: TRBV6-6; DNA: TGTGCCAGCAGTCTTAGTGGGACTAGCGGGCCCACAGATACGCAGTATTTT; CDR3: CASSLSGTSGPTDTQYF
J: TRBJ1-2; D: NA; size: NA; V: TRBV18; DNA: TGTGCCAGCTCACCACCCGGAGACAGGACCAACTATGGCTACACCTTC; CDR3: CASSPPGDRTNYGYTF
J: TRBJ1-2; D: TRBD1; size: NA; V: TRBV27; DNA: TGTGCCAGCAGTTTATATGCAGGGGGATATGGCTACACCTTC; CDR3: CASSLYAGGYGYTF
J: TRBJ1-1; D: TRBD1; size: NA; V: TRBV28; DNA: TGTGCCAGCAGCAGGACAGGGGGCCTGAACACTGAAGCTTTCTTT; CDR3: CASSRTGGLNTEAFF
J: TRBJ1-1; D: NA; size: NA; V: TRBV18; DNA: TGTGCCAGCTCACCACGTCAGAACACTGAAGCTTTCTTT; CDR3: CASSPRQNTEAFF
J: TRBJ1-2; D: NA; size: NA; V: TRBV5-1; DNA: TGCGCCAGCAGCTTGGATGTTGGCCGGGGGTCGGGCTATGGCTACACCTTC; CDR3: CASSLDVGRGSGYGYTF